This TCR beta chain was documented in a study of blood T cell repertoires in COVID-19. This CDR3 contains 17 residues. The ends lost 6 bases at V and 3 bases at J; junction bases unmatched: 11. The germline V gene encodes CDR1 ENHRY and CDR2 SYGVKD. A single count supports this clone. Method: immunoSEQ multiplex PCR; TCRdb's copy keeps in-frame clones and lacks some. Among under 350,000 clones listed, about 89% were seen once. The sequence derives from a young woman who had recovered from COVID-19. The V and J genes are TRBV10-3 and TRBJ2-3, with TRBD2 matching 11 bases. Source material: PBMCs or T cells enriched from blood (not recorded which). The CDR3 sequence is CAISALLAGVGTDTQYF. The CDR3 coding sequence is TGTGCCATCAGCGCCTTACTAGCGGGAGTCGGGACAGATACGCAGTATTTT.